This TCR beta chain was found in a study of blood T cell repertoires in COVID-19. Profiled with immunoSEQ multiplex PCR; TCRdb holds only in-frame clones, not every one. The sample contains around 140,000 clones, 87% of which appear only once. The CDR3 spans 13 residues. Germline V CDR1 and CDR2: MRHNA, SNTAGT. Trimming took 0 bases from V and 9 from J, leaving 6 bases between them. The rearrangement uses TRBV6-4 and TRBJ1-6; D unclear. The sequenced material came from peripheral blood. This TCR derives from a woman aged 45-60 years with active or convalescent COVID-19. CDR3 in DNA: TGTGCCAGCAGTGACTCCCTGAGTTCACCCCTCCACTTT. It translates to CASSDSLSSPLHF.